This T cell receptor (beta chain) was retrieved from a study of blood T cell repertoires in COVID-19. Germline lookup yields CDR1 KGHSH and CDR2 LQKENI. This CDR3 is built from 15 residues. V lost 5 bases, J lost 2 bases, and 12 bases lay in between. Measured with immunoSEQ multiplex PCR; TCRdb has only the in-frame clones, and not every one. Of roughly 75,000 clones in the sample, roughly 80% were seen once. Input material: peripheral blood. The clonotype was recovered from a man aged 65 to 79 with acute or convalescent COVID-19. The chain couples TRBV18 to TRBJ1-4, with D uncertain. CDR3 coding DNA: TGTGCCAGCTCAAAATCACAGCCTACTAATGAAAAACTGTTTTTT. Amino acids: CASSKSQPTNEKLFF. The full variable domain, its missing parts supplied by reference TRBV18 and TRBJ1-4, is NAGVMQNPRHLVRRRGQEARLRCSPMKGHSHVYWYRQLPEEGLKFMVYLQKENIIDESGMPKERFSAEFPKEGPSILRIQQVVRGDSAAYFCASSKSQPTNEKLFFGSGTQLSVL.